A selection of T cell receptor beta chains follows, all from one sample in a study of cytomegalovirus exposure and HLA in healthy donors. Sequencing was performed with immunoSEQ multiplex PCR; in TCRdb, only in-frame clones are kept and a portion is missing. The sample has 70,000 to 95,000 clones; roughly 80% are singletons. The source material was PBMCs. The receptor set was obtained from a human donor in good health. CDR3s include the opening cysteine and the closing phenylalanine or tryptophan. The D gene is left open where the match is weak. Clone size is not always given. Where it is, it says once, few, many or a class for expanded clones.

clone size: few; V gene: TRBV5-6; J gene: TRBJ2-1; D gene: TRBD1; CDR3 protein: CASSFGDRAPNEQFF; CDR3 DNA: TGTGCCAGCAGCTTCGGGGACAGGGCCCCCAATGAGCAGTTCTTC
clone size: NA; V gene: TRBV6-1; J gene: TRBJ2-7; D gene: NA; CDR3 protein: CASSEAFYEQYF; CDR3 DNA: TGTGCCAGCAGTGAAGCCTTCTACGAGCAGTACTTC
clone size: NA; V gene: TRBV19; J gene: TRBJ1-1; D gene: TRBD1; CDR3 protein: CASSIGQGRIDTEAFF; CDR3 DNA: TGTGCCAGTAGTATCGGACAGGGACGAATCGACACTGAAGCTTTCTTT
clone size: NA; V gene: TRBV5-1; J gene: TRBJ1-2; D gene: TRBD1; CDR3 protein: CASSLQGQEGGYTF; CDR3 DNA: TGCGCCAGCAGCTTGCAGGGACAGGAGGGGGGCTACACCTTC
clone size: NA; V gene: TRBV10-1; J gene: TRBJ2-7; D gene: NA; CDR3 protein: CASSRTGSSYEQYF; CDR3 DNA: TGCGCCAGCAGTCGGACTGGAAGCTCCTACGAGCAGTACTTC
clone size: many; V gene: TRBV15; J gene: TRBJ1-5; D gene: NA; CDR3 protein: CATSVLGGSNQPQHF; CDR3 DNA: TGTGCCACCAGCGTACTCGGTGGTAGCAATCAGCCCCAGCATTTT
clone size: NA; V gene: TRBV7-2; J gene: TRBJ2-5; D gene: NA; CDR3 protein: CASSLGVGIETQYF; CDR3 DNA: TGTGCCAGCAGCCTAGGAGTCGGGATTGAGACCCAGTACTTC
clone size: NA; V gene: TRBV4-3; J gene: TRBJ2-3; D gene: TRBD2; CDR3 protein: CASSQDLAGGPPTDTQYF; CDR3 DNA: TGCGCCAGCAGCCAAGATCTAGCGGGGGGGCCCCCCACAGATACGCAGTATTTT
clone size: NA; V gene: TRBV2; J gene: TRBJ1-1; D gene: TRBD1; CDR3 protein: CASSEQGVNTEAFF; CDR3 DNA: TGTGCCAGCAGTGAACAGGGGGTGAACACTGAAGCTTTCTTT
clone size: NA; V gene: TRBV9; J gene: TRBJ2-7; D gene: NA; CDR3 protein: CASSEGQGYEQYF; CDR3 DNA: TGTGCCAGCAGCGAGGGTCAGGGCTACGAGCAGTACTTC
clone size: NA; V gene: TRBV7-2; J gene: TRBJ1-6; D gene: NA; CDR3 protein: CASSLFVAFGNSPLHF; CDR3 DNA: TGTGCCAGCAGCTTATTTGTAGCGTTTGGTAATTCACCCCTCCACTTT
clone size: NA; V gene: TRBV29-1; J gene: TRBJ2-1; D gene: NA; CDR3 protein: CSESGAYNEQFF; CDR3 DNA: TGCAGCGAATCCGGGGCCTACAATGAGCAGTTCTTC
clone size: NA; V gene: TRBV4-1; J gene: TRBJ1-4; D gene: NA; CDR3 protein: CASSQAPLGANEKLFF; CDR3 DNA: TGCGCCAGCAGCCAGGCCCCCTTAGGAGCTAATGAAAAACTGTTTTTT
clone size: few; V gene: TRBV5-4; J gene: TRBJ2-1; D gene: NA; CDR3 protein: CASSSTGLVDEQFF; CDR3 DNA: TGTGCCAGCAGCTCAACAGGGTTGGTGGATGAGCAGTTCTTC
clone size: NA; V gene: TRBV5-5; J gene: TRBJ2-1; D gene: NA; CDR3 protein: CASSLAYTGNSYNEQFF; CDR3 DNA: TGTGCCAGCAGCTTGGCCTATACAGGAAACTCCTACAATGAGCAGTTCTTC
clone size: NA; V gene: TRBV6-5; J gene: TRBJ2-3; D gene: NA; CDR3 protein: CATSIWRTDTQYF; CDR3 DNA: TGTGCCACTAGTATCTGGCGCACAGATACGCAGTATTTT
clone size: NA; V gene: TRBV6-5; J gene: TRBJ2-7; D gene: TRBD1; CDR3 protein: CASSSTGGTYEQYF; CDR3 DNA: TGTGCCAGCAGTTCGACAGGGGGCACCTACGAGCAGTACTTC
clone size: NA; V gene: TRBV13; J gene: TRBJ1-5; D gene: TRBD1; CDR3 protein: CASSPRGSNQPQHF; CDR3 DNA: TGTGCCAGCAGCCCCAGGGGGAGCAATCAGCCCCAGCATTTT
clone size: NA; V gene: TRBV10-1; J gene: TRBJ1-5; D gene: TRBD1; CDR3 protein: CASAPGQGRNQPQHF; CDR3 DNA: TGCGCCAGCGCACCGGGACAGGGGAGGAATCAGCCCCAGCATTTT
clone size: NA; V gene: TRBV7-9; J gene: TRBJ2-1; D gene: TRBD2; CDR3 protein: CASSLGDGGAYEQFF; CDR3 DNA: TGTGCCAGCAGCTTAGGTGACGGGGGGGCCTATGAGCAGTTCTTC
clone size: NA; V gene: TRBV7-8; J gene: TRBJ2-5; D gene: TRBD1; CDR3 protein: CASSTTGPETQYF; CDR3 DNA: TGTGCCAGCAGCACGACAGGGCCGGAGACCCAGTACTTC
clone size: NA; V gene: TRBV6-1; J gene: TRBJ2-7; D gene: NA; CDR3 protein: CASSEQGYSGYEQYF; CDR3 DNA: TGTGCCAGCAGTGAACAGGGCTACTCGGGCTACGAGCAGTACTTC
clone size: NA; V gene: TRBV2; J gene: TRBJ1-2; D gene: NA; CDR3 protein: CASSRTSGNYGYTF; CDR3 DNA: TGTGCCAGCAGCCGGACATCCGGTAACTATGGCTACACCTTC
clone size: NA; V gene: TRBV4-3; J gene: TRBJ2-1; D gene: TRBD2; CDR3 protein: CASSQRFPGTSGTYNEQFF; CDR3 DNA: TGCGCCAGCAGCCAGAGATTCCCGGGGACTAGCGGGACCTACAATGAGCAGTTCTTC
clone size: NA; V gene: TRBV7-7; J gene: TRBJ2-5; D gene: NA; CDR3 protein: CASSSSAGLEPQETQYF; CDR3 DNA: TGTGCTAGCAGCTCCTCGGCGGGGCTCGAGCCTCAAGAGACCCAGTACTTC
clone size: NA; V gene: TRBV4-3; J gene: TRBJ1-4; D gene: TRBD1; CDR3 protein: CASSQGYRGENEKLFF; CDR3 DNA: TGCGCCAGCAGCCAAGGATACAGGGGCGAAAATGAAAAACTGTTTTTT
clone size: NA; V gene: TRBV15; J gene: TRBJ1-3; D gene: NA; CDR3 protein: CATSRDLGNTIYF; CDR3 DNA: TGTGCCACCAGCAGAGACCTTGGAAACACCATATATTTT
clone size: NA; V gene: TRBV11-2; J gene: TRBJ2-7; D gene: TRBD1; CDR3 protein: CASSLVGTGGHEQYF; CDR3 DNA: TGTGCCAGCAGCTTAGTAGGGACAGGGGGCCACGAGCAGTACTTC
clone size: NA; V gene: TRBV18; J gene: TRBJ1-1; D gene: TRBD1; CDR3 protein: CASSFQTGLNTEAFF; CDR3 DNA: TGTGCCAGCTCATTCCAGACAGGGTTGAACACTGAAGCTTTCTTT
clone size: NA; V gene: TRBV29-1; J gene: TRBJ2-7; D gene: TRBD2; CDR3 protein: CSAVGGVSYEQYF; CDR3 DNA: TGCAGCGCCGTGGGGGGGGTCTCCTACGAGCAGTACTTC
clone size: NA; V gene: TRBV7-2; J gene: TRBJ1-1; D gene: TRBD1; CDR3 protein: CASSPHRGWNTEAFF; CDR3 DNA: TGTGCCAGCAGCCCGCACAGGGGTTGGAACACTGAAGCTTTCTTT
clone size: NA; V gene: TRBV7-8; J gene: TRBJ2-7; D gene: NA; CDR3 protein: CASSLGSPRVYEQYF; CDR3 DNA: TGTGCCAGCAGCTTAGGCTCGCCTCGGGTCTACGAGCAGTACTTC
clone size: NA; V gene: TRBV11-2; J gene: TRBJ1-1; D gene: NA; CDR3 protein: CASSLRQMNTEAFF; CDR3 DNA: TGTGCCAGCAGCTTGAGGCAGATGAACACTGAAGCTTTCTTT
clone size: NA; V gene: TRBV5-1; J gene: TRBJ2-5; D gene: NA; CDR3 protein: CASSLGGSDQETQYF; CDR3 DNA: TGCGCCAGCAGCTTGGGCGGTTCGGACCAAGAGACCCAGTACTTC
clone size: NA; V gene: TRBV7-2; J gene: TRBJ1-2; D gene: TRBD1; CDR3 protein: CASSRVTGGFNYGYTF; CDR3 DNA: TGTGCCAGCAGCCGAGTGACAGGGGGCTTTAACTATGGCTACACCTTC
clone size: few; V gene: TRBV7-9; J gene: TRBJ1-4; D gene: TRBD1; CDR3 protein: CASSPRQGDWEKLFF; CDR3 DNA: TGTGCCAGCAGCCCCCGACAGGGTGATTGGGAAAAACTGTTTTTT
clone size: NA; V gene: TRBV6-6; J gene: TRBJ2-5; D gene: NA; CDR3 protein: CASTGAQETQYF; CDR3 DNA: TGTGCCAGCACAGGGGCACAAGAGACCCAGTACTTC